This T cell receptor (beta chain) comes out of a study of graft-versus-host responses after intestinal transplantation. Study-wide results and caveats: Some GvH clones were seen earlier in gut or blood, suggesting intestinal origin.

The CDR3 has 17 residues. V was pared by 5 bases and J by 2 bases, with 9 bases of the junction left unmatched. Germline CDR1 reads SEHNR; CDR2 reads FQNEAQ (reference sequence). The sample holds one count of this clone. Antigen: not known. Profiling relied on immunoSEQ multiplex PCR, and the TCRdb table lists in-frame clones only, not all of them. The table shows about 39,000 clones, with more than 90% occurring only once. The genes are TRBV7-9 and TRBJ2-1; 10 bases fit TRBD1. Sequencing was performed on unstimulated CD8+ T cells sorted from spleen or lymph node cells, taken before transplant. The sequence came from a human donor who was the organ donor for an intestinal transplant. The CDR3 DNA follows: TGTGCCAGCAGCCCGAGCGGGGACAGGGGTCCCTACAATGAGCAGTTCTTC. Its translation: CASSPSGDRGPYNEQFF.